This T cell receptor (beta chain) was captured by sequencing in a study of beta chain features in type 1 diabetes (dated by TCRdb to the late 2010s). At the level of the whole study: Mean age, gender distribution, total cell number and subset yield did not differ between patients and healthy donors. Across all samples, roughly 110,000,000 sorted cells were examined, and cell number per subset correlated strongly with RNA yield. The study compared the TCRB repertoires of sorted circulating CD4+ T cell subsets in recently diagnosed type 1 diabetes patients with those in matched healthy donors. Whereas all 30 or so donors provided naive and central memory subsets, regulatory and stem cell-like memory subsets were isolated from just 8 patients and about 8 healthy donors.

Results the study describes overall, beyond this receptor: At VDJ recombination sites, type 1 diabetes patients had fewer insertions and more deleted nucleotides, which implies abnormalities in thymic rearrangement. Because the HLA sub-analyses included only small numbers of individuals, any influence of HLA type on TCRB rearrangement was left unresolved. Type 1 diabetes patients showed a moderate but significant shortening of TCRB CDR3 length in all four CD4+ subsets. Because cDNA was sequenced instead of genomic DNA, activated cells with high expression could be over-represented, although the groups did not differ in activation or CD3 levels. Naive, central memory and regulatory TCRB repertoires appeared to be more alike among patients than among healthy donors. PCR might favor shorter templates, but patient and control samples were amplified and corrected together, so any skew would affect both groups equally.

As regards this clone: Its antigen target is currently unknown. No much larger clone exists at a distance of one base, and base qualities are not known.

Reading the germline V gene gives CDR1 KGHSH and CDR2 LQKENI. Inclusive of the bounding cysteine and phenylalanine, the CDR3 is 14 residues long. The entry retains the CDR3 DNA only, 42 bases that are in frame from base 1. At the junction V is shortened by 4 bases and J by 6 bases; bases outside the gene matches: 6. Each donor gave one peripheral blood draw, about 110 mL on average, collected into heparinised tubes. Naive, central memory, regulatory and stem cell-like memory CD4+ T cells were sorted on a BD FACSAria II using a panel including CD45RO, CCR7, CD25, CD127, CD95 and CD27. All sorted populations exceeded 98% purity. Right away, PBMCs were isolated by Lymphoprep density gradient centrifugation and were stained directly, with no culture step. Samples were stained and sorted in pairs, with one healthy donor and one patient per experiment, so that batch effects were minimized. The entire isolated RNA was reverse transcribed using the High Capacity cDNA Reverse Transcription Kit, and thus expressed TCRB transcripts were sequenced. For stem cell-like memory T cell samples, survey-depth immunoSEQ sequencing was used, averaging about 1 million total reads per sample. Sorted cells were lysed in RLT buffer, and RNA was extracted using DNase-treated RNeasy Micro or Mini kits according to cell number. Each cell subset was processed on its own to prevent cross-contamination, while patient and healthy donor samples were processed together. TCRB sequences were amplified from cDNA with the immunoSEQ multiplex PCR, producing 87-bp fragments spanning the CDR3 region. The amplicons were sequenced using the Illumina HiSeq platform. In the source study's methods: PCR bias was computationally corrected using synthetic template baselines, reads within Hamming distance 2 were collapsed, and singletons that could not be merged were discarded. By aligning reads against IMGT, V, D and J genes, CDR3 length, and insertions or deletions at six rearrangement sites were assigned. Within each subset, clonotype counts were normalized to sorted cell number, after which true diversity and Gini coefficients were computed with the tcR R package. The overlap coefficient, calculated on TCRB nucleotide sequences, was used to measure repertoire sharing. TCRdb carries this immuneACCESS record with in-frame sequences only. Its versions omit some clonotypes, under half of them owing to an unresolved V gene in the studies checked, with the rest unexplained. D and trimming come from the DNA, and the V and J calls and clone size come from that table. The sample profile shows more than 25,000 clones; 49% of them were found once. Of the sample, roughly 0.29% is held by the ten largest clones.

The sequenced material came from stem cell memory CD4+ T cells from blood. What the cell subset or site label conveys for this sample: stem cell-like memory CD4+ T cells. This receptor was taken from a man in his thirties or forties with type 1 diabetes. The chain uses TRBV18 and TRBJ2-1; 7 central bases correspond to TRBD2. The nucleotide sequence reads as follows: TGTGCCAGCTCACGGCTAGCGGAGGTCAATGAGCAGTTCTTC. Its protein reads: CASSRLAEVNEQFF.